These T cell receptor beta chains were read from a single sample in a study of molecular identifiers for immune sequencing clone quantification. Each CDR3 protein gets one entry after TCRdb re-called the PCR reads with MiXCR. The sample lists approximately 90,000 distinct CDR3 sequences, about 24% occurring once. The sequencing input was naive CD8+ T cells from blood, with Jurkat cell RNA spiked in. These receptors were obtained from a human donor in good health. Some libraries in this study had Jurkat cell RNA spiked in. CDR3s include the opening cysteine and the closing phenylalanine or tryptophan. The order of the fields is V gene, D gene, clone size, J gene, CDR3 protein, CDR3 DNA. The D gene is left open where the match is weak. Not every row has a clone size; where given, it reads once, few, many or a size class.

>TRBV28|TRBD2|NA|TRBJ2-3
CASSLGSGGGDTQYF
TGTGCCAGCAGTTTAGGGTCGGGAGGGGGAGATACGCAGTATTTT
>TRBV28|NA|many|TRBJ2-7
CASSLRFDEQYF
TGTGCCAGCAGCCTCCGTTTTGACGAGCAGTACTTC
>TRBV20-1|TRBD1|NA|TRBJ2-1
CSAHRDRALNEQFF
TGCAGTGCTCACCGGGACAGGGCATTAAATGAGCAGTTCTTC
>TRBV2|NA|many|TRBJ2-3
CASTRLVGANTDTQYF
TGTGCCAGCACCCGACTAGTCGGGGCTAACACAGATACGCAGTATTTT
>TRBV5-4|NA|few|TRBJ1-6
CASSLAGERTNSPLHF
TGTGCCAGCAGCTTGGCAGGGGAGAGGACTAATTCACCCCTCCACTTT
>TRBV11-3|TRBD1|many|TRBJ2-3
CASSARDREDTQYF
TGTGCCAGCAGCGCGAGGGACAGGGAAGATACGCAGTATTTT
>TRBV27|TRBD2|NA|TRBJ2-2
CASSLGLARARGELFF
TGTGCCAGCAGTCTTGGACTAGCGAGAGCGCGTGGGGAGCTGTTTTTT
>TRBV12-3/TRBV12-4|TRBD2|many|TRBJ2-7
CASSFGSGSSHEQYF
TGTGCCAGCAGTTTTGGTAGCGGGAGTTCCCACGAGCAGTACTTC
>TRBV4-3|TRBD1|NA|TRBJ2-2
CASSQSQGAIGELFF
TGCGCCAGCAGCCAAAGTCAGGGGGCGATAGGGGAGCTGTTTTTT
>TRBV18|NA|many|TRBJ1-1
CASSPPAVTNTEAFF
TGTGCCAGCTCACCACCGGCGGTCACGAACACTGAAGCTTTCTTT
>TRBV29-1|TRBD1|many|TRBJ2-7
CSADRGNEQYF
TGCAGCGCCGACAGGGGCAACGAGCAGTACTTC
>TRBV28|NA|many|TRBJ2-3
CASSWGTGVADTQYF
TGTGCCAGCAGTTGGGGCACGGGGGTAGCAGATACGCAGTATTTT
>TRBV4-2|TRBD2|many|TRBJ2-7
CASSQDLAGGPGFEQYF
TGTGCCAGCAGCCAAGATCTAGCGGGAGGGCCGGGGTTCGAGCAGTACTTC
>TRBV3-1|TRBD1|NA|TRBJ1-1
CASGHGTGDNTEAFF
TGTGCCAGCGGCCACGGGACAGGGGATAACACTGAAGCTTTCTTT
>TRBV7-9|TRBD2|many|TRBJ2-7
CASSSRLAGGGYEQYF
TGTGCCAGCAGCTCCCGACTAGCGGGAGGCGGGTACGAGCAGTACTTC
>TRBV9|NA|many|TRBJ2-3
CASSVGGRPADTQYF
TGTGCCAGCAGCGTAGGAGGCAGGCCGGCAGATACGCAGTATTTT
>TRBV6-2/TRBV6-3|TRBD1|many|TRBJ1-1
CASTVTGEAFF
TGTGCCAGCACTGTGACAGGGGAAGCTTTCTTT
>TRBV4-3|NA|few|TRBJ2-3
CASSQDFEGGFPPDTQYF
TGCGCCAGCAGCCAAGATTTTGAGGGCGGGTTCCCCCCAGATACGCAGTATTTT
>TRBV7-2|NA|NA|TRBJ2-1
CASSLRTFSSYNEQFF
TGTGCCAGCAGCTTACGGACCTTCAGCTCCTACAATGAGCAGTTCTTC
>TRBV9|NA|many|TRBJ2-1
CASSAHPDNEQFF
TGTGCCAGCAGCGCCCACCCCGACAATGAGCAGTTCTTC
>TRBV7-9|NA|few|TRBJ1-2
CASSLPPMLSRYGYTF
TGTGCCAGCAGCCTACCCCCGATGCTATCCCGCTATGGCTACACCTTC
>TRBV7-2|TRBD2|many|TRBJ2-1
CASSPVAGSSYNEQFF
TGTGCCAGCAGCCCAGTAGCGGGTAGCTCCTACAATGAGCAGTTCTTC
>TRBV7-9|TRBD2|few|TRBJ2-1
CASSSTSESSYNEQFF
TGTGCCAGCAGTTCGACTAGCGAGAGCTCCTACAATGAGCAGTTCTTC
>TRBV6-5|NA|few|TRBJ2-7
CASSYGGGAEQYF
TGTGCCAGCAGTTACGGTGGGGGCGCCGAGCAGTACTTC
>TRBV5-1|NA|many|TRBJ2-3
CASSLAWGGDTDTQYF
TGCGCCAGCAGCTTGGCGTGGGGAGGAGACACAGATACGCAGTATTTT
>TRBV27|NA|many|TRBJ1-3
CASSQNWGPGNTIYF
TGTGCCAGCAGTCAAAATTGGGGTCCGGGAAACACCATATATTTT
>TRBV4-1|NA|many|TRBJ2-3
CASSQAGPAVDTQYF
TGCGCCAGCAGCCAGGCCGGGCCGGCGGTGGATACGCAGTATTTT
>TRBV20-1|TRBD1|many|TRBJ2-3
CSARDLEGASTDTQYF
TGCAGTGCTAGAGATCTCGAGGGGGCCAGCACAGATACGCAGTATTTT
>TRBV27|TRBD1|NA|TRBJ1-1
CASSLYQTGENTEAFF
TGTGCCAGCAGTCTCTACCAGACAGGGGAGAACACTGAAGCTTTCTTT
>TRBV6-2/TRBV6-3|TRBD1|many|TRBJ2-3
CASTVDRSDPDTQYF
TGTGCCAGCACCGTGGACAGGTCTGATCCAGATACGCAGTATTTT
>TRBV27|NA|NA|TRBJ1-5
CASSFGASNQPQHF
TGTGCCAGCAGTTTCGGGGCGAGCAATCAGCCCCAGCATTTT
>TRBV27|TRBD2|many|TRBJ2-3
CASRVLAGFTDTQYF
TGTGCCAGCAGGGTGTTAGCGGGGTTCACAGATACGCAGTATTTT
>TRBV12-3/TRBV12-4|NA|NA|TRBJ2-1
CASTGLAVHNEQSF
TGTGCCAGCACCGGACTGGCGGTCCACAATGAGCAGTCCTTC
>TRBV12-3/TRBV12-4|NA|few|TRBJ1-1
CASSPTGNTEAFF
TGTGCCAGCAGTCCCACGGGGAACACTGAAGCTTTCTTT
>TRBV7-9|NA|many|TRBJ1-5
CASSLTGNQPQHF
TGTGCCAGCAGCTTAACGGGGAATCAGCCCCAGCATTTT
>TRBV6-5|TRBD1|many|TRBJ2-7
CASSYLNRGYEQYF
TGTGCCAGCAGTTACTTGAACAGGGGCTACGAGCAGTACTTC
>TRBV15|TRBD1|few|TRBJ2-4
CATSRDPGDRGALAKNIQYF
TGTGCCACCAGCAGAGATCCGGGTGACAGGGGGGCTCTAGCCAAAAACATTCAGTACTTC
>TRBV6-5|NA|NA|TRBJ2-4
CASSYTGKPLPSF
TGTGCCAGCAGTTACACAGGGAAACCCCTTCCGTCCTTC
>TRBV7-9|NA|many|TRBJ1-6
CASSSEETVGEHHF
TGTGCCAGCAGCTCAGAGGAGACCGTGGGGGAGCACCACTTT
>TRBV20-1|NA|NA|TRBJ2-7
CSARDDRVSSYEQYF
TGCAGTGCTAGAGACGACCGGGTCAGCTCCTACGAGCAGTACTTC
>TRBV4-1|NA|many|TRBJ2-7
CASSQVFSAGEQYF
TGCGCCAGCAGCCAAGTATTTTCTGCTGGCGAGCAGTACTTC
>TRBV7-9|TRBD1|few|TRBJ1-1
CASGLTRGHSEAFF
TGTGCCAGCGGCTTAACAAGGGGGCACTCTGAAGCTTTCTTT
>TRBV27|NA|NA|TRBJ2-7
CASSKPGHLYEQYF
TGTGCCAGCAGCAAACCGGGACACCTATACGAGCAGTACTTC
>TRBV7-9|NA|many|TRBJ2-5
CASSSRTVQETQYF
TGTGCCAGCAGCTCGAGGACAGTCCAAGAGACCCAGTACTTC
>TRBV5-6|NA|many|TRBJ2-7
CASSFWVLVSYEQYF
TGTGCCAGCAGCTTTTGGGTTTTGGTGTCCTACGAGCAGTACTTC
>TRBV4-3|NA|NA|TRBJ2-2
CASSQDRASVDTGELFF
TGCGCCAGCAGCCAAGATAGGGCTAGCGTCGACACCGGGGAGCTGTTTTTT
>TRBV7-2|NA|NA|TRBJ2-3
CATTISSTDTQYF
TGTGCCACCACCATATCAAGCACAGATACGCAGTATTTT
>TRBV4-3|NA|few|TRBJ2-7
CASSQDIQDYEQYF
TGCGCCAGCAGCCAAGATATCCAGGACTACGAGCAGTACTTC
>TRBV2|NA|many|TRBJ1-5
CASSEGLGSSNQPQHF
TGTGCCAGCAGTGAAGGGCTAGGGAGTAGCAATCAGCCCCAGCATTTT
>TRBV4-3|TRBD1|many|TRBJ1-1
CASSFDREFRAEAFF
TGCGCCAGCAGCTTCGACAGGGAATTTCGGGCTGAAGCTTTCTTT
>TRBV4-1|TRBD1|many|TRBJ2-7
CASSQAGTGDYEQYF
TGCGCCAGCAGCCAGGCCGGGACAGGGGACTACGAGCAGTACTTC
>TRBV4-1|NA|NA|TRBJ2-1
CASSQVIGIEQFF
TGCGCCAGCAGCCAAGTGATCGGGATAGAGCAGTTCTTC
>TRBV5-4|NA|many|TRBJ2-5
CASQPRDQETQYF
TGTGCCAGCCAGCCGCGGGATCAAGAGACCCAGTACTTC
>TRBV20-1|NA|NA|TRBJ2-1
CSARDRKLTVPYNEQFF
TGCAGTGCTAGAGATCGTAAGCTGACGGTCCCCTACAATGAGCAGTTCTTC
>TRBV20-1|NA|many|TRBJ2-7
CSARGVGSYEQYF
TGCAGTGCTAGAGGGGTAGGCTCCTACGAGCAGTACTTC